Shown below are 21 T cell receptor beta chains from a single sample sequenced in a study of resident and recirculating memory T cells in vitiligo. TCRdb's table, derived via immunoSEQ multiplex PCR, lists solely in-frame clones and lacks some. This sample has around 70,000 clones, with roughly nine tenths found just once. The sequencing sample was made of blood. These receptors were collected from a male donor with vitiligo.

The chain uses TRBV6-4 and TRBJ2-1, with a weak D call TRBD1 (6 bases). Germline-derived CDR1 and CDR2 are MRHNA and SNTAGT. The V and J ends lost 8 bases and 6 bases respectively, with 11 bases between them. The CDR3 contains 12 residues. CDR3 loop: CASGSDSNEQFF. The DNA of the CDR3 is TGTGCCAGCGGCTCGGACAGCAATGAGCAGTTCTTC.

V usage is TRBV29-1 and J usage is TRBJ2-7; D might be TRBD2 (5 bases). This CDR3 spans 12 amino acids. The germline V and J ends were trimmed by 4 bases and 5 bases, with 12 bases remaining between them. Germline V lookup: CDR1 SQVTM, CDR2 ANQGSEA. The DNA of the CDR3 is TGCAGCGTTGTTAAGGGAGCGAACGAGCAGTACTTC. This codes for CSVVKGANEQYF.

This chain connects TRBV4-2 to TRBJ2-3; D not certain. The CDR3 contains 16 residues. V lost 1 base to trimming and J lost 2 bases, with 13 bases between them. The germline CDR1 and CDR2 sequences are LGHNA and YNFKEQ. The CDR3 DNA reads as TGTGCCAGCAGCCAAGTAAACCGAGAAAACACAGATACGCAGTATTTT. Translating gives CASSQVNRENTDTQYF.

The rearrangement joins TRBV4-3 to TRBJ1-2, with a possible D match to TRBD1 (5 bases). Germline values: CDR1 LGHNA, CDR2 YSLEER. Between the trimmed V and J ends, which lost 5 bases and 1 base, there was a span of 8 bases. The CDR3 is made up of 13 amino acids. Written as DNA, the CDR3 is TGCGCCAGCAGCGCCGGGGGTAACTATGGCTACACCTTC. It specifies CASSAGGNYGYTF.

The CDR3 region is CASSLVTASYTIYF. CDR3 bases: TGTGCCAGCAGCCTTGTCACGGCTAGCTACACCATATATTTT. The rearrangement uses TRBV6-5 and TRBJ1-3; no clear D. CDR3 length: 14 residues. CDR1 and CDR2 from the germline V gene are MNHEY and SVGAGI. V dropped 6 bases and J dropped 8 bases, with 17 bases sitting between them.

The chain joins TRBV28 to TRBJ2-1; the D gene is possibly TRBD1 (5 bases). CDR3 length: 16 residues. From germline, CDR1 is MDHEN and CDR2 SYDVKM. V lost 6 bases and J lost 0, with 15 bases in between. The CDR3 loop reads CASSQLGEGSYNEQFF. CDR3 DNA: TGTGCCAGCAGCCAATTAGGGGAAGGCTCCTACAATGAGCAGTTCTTC.

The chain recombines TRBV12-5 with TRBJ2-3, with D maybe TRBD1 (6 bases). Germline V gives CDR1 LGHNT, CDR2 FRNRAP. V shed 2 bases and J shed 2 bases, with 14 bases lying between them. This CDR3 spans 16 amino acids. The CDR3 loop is CASGLFLGGTTDTQYF. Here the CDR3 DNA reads TGTGCTAGTGGTTTGTTCCTAGGGGGTACCACAGATACGCAGTATTTT.

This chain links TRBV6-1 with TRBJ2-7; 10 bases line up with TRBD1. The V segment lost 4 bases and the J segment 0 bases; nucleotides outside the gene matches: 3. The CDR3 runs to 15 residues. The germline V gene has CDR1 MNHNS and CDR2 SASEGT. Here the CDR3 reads CASSVGDRGSYEQYF. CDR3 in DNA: TGTGCCAGCAGTGTCGGGGACAGGGGCTCCTACGAGCAGTACTTC.

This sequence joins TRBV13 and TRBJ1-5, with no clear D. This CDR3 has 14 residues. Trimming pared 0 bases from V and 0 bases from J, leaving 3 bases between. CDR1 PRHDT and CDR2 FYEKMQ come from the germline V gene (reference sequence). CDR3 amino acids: CASSLGNSNQPQHF. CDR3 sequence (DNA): TGTGCCAGCAGCTTAGGCAATAGCAATCAGCCCCAGCATTTT.

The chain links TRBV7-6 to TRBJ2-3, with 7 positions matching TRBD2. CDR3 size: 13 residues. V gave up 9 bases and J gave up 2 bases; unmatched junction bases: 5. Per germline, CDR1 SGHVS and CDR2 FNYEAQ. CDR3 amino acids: CASAGTNTDTQYF. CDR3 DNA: TGTGCCAGTGCCGGGACTAACACAGATACGCAGTATTTT.

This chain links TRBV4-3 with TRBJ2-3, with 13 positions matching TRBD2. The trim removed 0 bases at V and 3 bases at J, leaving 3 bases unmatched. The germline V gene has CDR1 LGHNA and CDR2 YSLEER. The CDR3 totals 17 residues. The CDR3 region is CASSQETSGGATDTQYF. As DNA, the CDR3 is TGCGCCAGCAGCCAAGAAACTAGCGGGGGGGCAACAGATACGCAGTATTTT.

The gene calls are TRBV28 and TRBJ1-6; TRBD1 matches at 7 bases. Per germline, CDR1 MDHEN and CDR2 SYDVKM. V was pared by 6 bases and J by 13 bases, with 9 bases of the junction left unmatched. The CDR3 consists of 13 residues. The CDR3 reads CASRLRGLKPLHF. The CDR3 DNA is TGTGCCAGCAGACTAAGGGGGCTCAAGCCCCTCCACTTT.

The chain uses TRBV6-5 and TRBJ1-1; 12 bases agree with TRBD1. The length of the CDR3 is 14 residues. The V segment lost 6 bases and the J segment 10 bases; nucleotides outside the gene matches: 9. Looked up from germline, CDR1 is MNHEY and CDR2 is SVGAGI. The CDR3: CASRLGTGGQGAFF. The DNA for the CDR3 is TGTGCCAGCAGGCTCGGGACAGGGGGCCAGGGAGCTTTCTTT.

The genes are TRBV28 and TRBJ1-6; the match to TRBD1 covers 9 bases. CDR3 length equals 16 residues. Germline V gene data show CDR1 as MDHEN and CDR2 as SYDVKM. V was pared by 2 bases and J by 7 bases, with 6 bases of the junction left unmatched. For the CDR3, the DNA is TGTGCCAGCAGTTTAATCGGACAGGGGCAAAATTCACCCCTCCACTTT. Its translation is CASSLIGQGQNSPLHF.

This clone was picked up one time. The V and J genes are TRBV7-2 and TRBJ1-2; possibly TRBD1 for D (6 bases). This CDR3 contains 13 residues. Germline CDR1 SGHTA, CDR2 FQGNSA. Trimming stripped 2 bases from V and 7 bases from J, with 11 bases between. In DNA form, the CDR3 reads TGTGCCAGCAGCTTAACGGGGGGCGGTGGCTACACCTTC. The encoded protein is CASSLTGGGGYTF.

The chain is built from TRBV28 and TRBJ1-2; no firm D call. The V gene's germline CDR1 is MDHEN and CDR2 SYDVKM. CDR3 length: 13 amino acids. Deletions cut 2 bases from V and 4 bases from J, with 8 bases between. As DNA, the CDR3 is TGTGCCAGCAGTTTACCAGGTTTCTATGGCTACACCTTC. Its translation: CASSLPGFYGYTF.

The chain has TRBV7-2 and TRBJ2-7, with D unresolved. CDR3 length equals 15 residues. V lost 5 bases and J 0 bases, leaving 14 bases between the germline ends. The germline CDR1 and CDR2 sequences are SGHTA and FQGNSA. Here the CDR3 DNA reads TGTGCCAGCAGCCTGAGTCACCCAAGCTCCTACGAGCAGTACTTC. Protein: CASSLSHPSSYEQYF.

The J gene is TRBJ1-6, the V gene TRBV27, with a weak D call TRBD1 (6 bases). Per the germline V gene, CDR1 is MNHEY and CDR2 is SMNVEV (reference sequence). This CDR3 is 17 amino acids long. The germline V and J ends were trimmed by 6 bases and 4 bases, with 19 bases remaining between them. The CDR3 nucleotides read TGTGCCAGCAGCCCTTCACAGGGTTATAGTTATAATTCACCCCTCCACTTT. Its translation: CASSPSQGYSYNSPLHF.

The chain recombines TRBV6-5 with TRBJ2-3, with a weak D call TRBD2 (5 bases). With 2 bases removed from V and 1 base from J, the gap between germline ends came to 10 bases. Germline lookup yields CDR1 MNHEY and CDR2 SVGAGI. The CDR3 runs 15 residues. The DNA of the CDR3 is TGTGCCAGCAGTTACGAGGGTGGAGGCACAGATACGCAGTATTTT. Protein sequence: CASSYEGGGTDTQYF.

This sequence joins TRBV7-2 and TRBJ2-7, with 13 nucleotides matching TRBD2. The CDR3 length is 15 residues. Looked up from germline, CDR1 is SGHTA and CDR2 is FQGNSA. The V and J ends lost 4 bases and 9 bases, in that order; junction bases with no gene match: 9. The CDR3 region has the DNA TGTGCCAGCAGCTCCACTAGCGGGGGGGCCTGGGCGCAGTACTTC. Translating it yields CASSSTSGGAWAQYF. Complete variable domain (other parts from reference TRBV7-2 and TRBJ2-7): GAGVSQSPSNKVTEKGKDVELRCDPISGHTALYWYRQSLGQGLEFLIYFQGNSAPDKSGLPSDRFSAERTGGSVSTLTIQRTQQEDSAVYLCASSSTSGGAWAQYFGPGTRLTVT.

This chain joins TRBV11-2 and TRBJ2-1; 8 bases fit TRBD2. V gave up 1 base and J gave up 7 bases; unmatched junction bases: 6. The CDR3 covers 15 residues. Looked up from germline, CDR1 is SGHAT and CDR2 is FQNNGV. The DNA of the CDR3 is TGTGCCAGCAGCTTAGCTCGGGCTAGCGGGAATGAGCAGTTCTTC. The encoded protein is CASSLARASGNEQFF.